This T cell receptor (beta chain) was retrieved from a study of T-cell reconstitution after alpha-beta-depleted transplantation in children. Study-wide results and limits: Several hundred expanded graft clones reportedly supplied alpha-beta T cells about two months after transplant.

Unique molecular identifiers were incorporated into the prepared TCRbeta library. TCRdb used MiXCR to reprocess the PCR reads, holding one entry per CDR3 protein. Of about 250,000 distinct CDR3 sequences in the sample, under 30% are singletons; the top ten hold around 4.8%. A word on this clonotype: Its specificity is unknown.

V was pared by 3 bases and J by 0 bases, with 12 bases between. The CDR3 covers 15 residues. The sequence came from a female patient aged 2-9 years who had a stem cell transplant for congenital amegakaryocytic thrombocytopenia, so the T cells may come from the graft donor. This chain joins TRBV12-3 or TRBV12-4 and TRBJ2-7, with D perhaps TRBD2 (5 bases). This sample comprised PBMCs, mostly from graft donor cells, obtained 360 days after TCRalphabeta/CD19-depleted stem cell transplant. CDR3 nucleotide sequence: TGTGCCAGCAGTTTCGGAGAGGAGGACTCCTACGAGCAGTACTTC. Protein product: CASSFGEEDSYEQYF.